The 21 T cell receptor beta chains reported below all come from one sample, sequenced in a study of T cell repertoires in cytomegalovirus infection. Their antigen targets remain unknown. TCRdb re-called the reads with MiXCR, one entry per CDR3 protein. The sample consists of a few hundred thousand distinct CDR3 sequences, 40% of them appearing once. Sequencing used cultured PBMCs, obtained from culture after CMV antigen stimulation. These receptors all stem from a human donor in good health (CMV status not recorded). Some clones in this sample may be carry-over from other donors' samples.

The chain carries TRBV4-1 and TRBJ1-5; possibly TRBD1 for D (5 bases). Germline V CDR1 and CDR2: MGHRA, YSYEKL. V lost 0 bases, J lost 2 bases, and 8 bases lay in between. The CDR3 runs to 15 residues. The CDR3 is CASSQDWGGNQPQHF. CDR3 in DNA: TGCGCCAGCAGCCAAGATTGGGGGGGCAATCAGCCCCAGCATTTT.

This clonotype was observed a handful of times. The V gene is TRBV12-5, the J gene TRBJ2-1; D is possibly TRBD2 (5 bases). Germline-derived CDR1 and CDR2 are LGHNT and FRNRAP. The CDR3 covers 15 residues. V dropped 11 bases and J dropped 0 bases, with 17 bases sitting between them. Written as DNA, the CDR3 is TGTGCTTCCTCGCCCGGGGAAAGCTCCTACAATGAGCAGTTCTTC. Its protein is CASSPGESSYNEQFF.

Only a few counts were recorded for this clonotype. The CDR3 DNA reads TGTGCCAGCAGCGGGGGGGACAGGGGGCACACTGAAGCTTTCTTT. This encodes CASSGGDRGHTEAFF. This sequence joins TRBV7-2 and TRBJ1-1; 12 nucleotides agree with TRBD1. Trimming took 5 bases from V and 3 from J; bases not matched to a gene: 4. CDR3 length equals 15 residues. Germline V gene data show CDR1 as SGHTA and CDR2 as FQGNSA.

This chain links TRBV7-2 with TRBJ1-5; D might be TRBD1 (6 bases). Germline CDR1 and CDR2: SGHTA and FQGNSA. The CDR3 contains 14 residues. V was clipped by 2 bases and J by 4 bases, with 9 bases between them. This CDR3 is CASSLIGQNQPQHF. The CDR3 nucleotides are TGTGCCAGCAGCTTAATAGGACAGAATCAGCCCCAGCATTTT.

V usage is TRBV18 and J usage is TRBJ2-7; D is unresolved. Germline CDR1 is KGHSH and CDR2 is LQKENI. The CDR3 consists of 15 residues. V was cut by 2 bases and J by 6 bases, with 17 bases left in between. As DNA, the CDR3 is TGTGCCAGCTCACCAGGTGGGATGTTAAGTGGCGAGCAGTACTTC. Encoded protein: CASSPGGMLSGEQYF.

The J gene is TRBJ1-1, the V gene TRBV19; 8 bases fit TRBD1. CDR3 length: 16 amino acids. The ends lost 7 bases at V and 2 bases at J; junction bases unmatched: 12. Germline V lookup: CDR1 LNHDA, CDR2 SQIVND (reference sequence). CDR3 protein: CASIYRTGSSNTEAFF. The CDR3 nucleotides read TGTGCCAGTATCTACAGGACAGGGAGTTCAAACACTGAAGCTTTCTTT.

This clonotype was picked up a small number of times. The chain combines TRBV5-1 with TRBJ2-6, with D perhaps matching TRBD1 or TRBD2 (5 bases each). Germline V gene data show CDR1 as SGHRS and CDR2 as YFSETQ. The CDR3 is made up of 16 amino acids. Trimming removed 4 bases from V and 2 bases from J, with 13 bases in between. The CDR3 reads CASSGTLSAGANVLTF. CDR3 bases: TGCGCCAGCAGCGGGACCCTCAGTGCTGGGGCCAACGTCCTGACTTTC. Full variable domain (missing parts from reference TRBV5-1 and TRBJ2-6): KAGVTQTPRYLIKTRGQQVTLSCSPISGHRSVSWYQQTPGQGLQFLFEYFSETQRNKGNFPGRFSGRQFSNSRSEMNVSTLELGDSALYLCASSGTLSAGANVLTFGAGSRLTVL.

The chain combines TRBV12-3 or TRBV12-4 with TRBJ2-3; the match to TRBD2 covers 7 bases. The CDR3 has 14 amino acids. With 5 bases clipped from V and 5 bases from J, the junction kept 7 bases outside the gene matches. CDR3 sequence reads: CASSGEGQIDTQYF. The CDR3, as DNA: TGTGCCAGCAGTGGGGAGGGGCAAATAGATACGCAGTATTTT.

The J gene is TRBJ2-2, the V gene TRBV2; 8 positions agree with TRBD2. Trimming took 9 bases from V and 4 from J; bases not matched to a gene: 7. CDR3 size: 14 residues. Germline loops: CDR1 SNHLY, CDR2 FYNNEI. The CDR3 region is CASRAGARTGELFF. As DNA, the CDR3 is TGTGCCAGTCGAGCGGGAGCCCGCACCGGGGAGCTGTTTTTT. The full variable domain, in which reference TRBV2 and TRBJ2-2 provide the parts outside the CDR3, is EPEVTQTPSHQVTQMGQEVILRCVPISNHLYFYWYRQILGQKVEFLVSFYNNEISEKSEIFDDQFSVERPDGSNFTLKIRSTKLEDSAMYFCASRAGARTGELFFGEGSRLTVL.

This clonotype showed up many times. The rearrangement links TRBV7-2 to TRBJ1-4, with 9 positions matching TRBD1. V shed 7 bases, J shed 8 bases, and the junction held 11 bases outside the gene matches. Germline CDR1 SGHTA, CDR2 FQGNSA. This CDR3 contains 15 residues. CDR3 residues: CASKAAGTGKEKLFF. The CDR3 DNA follows: TGTGCCAGCAAAGCAGCCGGGACAGGGAAAGAAAAACTGTTTTTT. The full variable domain, its missing parts supplied by reference TRBV7-2 and TRBJ1-4, is GAGVSQSPSNKVTEKGKDVELRCDPISGHTALYWYRQSLGQGLEFLIYFQGNSAPDKSGLPSDRFSAERTGGSVSTLTIQRTQQEDSAVYLCASKAAGTGKEKLFFGSGTQLSVL.

This clonotype came up many times. The V call is TRBV10-3, the J call TRBJ2-3; 8 nucleotides line up with TRBD2. The CDR3 runs to 14 residues. CDR1 is ENHRY and CDR2 is SYGVKD in the germline V gene. The J segment lost 6 bases and the V segment lost 6 bases, leaving 8 bases of the junction unmatched. CDR3 amino acids: CAIRSGRDGDTQYF. CDR3 sequence (DNA): TGTGCCATCAGGAGCGGGAGAGATGGGGATACGCAGTATTTT.

This clonotype was counted a few times. The V gene is TRBV5-4, the J gene TRBJ2-3; no firm D call. V lost 1 base and J lost 5, with 8 bases in between. The length of the CDR3 is 13 residues. In germline, CDR1 is SGHNT, CDR2 YYREEE (reference sequence). The CDR3 protein is CASSLTQGDTQYF. The CDR3 DNA is TGTGCCAGCAGCTTGACCCAAGGAGATACGCAGTATTTT.

Ten or more counts support this clonotype. The V gene is TRBV7-2, the J gene TRBJ2-7; no clear D. The CDR3 has 15 amino acids. V dropped 3 bases and J dropped 0 bases, with 12 bases sitting between them. The germline V gene encodes CDR1 SGHTA and CDR2 FQGNSA. CDR3 loop: CASSFSIMGSYEQYF. CDR3 nucleotides: TGTGCCAGCAGCTTTTCTATCATGGGCTCCTACGAGCAGTACTTC.

CDR3 region: CASSESRGPWYEQYF. The CDR3 coding sequence is TGTGCCAGCAGTGAAAGTCGGGGGCCCTGGTACGAGCAGTACTTC. The chain recombines TRBV2 with TRBJ2-7; perhaps D is TRBD1 or TRBD2 (6 bases each). Trimming took off 2 bases at V and 4 bases at J, with 15 bases between the two ends. The CDR3 extends over 15 amino acids. The germline V gene has CDR1 SNHLY and CDR2 FYNNEI.

The chain links TRBV9 to TRBJ1-6, with a weak D call TRBD1 (5 bases). Germline loops: CDR1 SGDLS, CDR2 YYNGEE. The CDR3 runs to 13 residues. V lost 6 bases to trimming and J lost 7 bases, with 11 bases between them. This CDR3 is CASTRGENSPLHF. The CDR3 DNA reads TGTGCCAGCACCCGGGGGGAAAATTCACCCCTCCACTTT.

This clonotype has just a few counts. V usage is TRBV7-6 and J usage is TRBJ2-3; TRBD1 aligns across 7 bases. The V segment lost 5 bases and the J segment 5 bases; nucleotides outside the gene matches: 10. This CDR3 comprises 15 residues. The germline gives CDR1 SGHVS, CDR2 FNYEAQ. CDR3 sequence (DNA): TGTGCCAGCAGCCTACAGGGGTCCCAGGGAGATACGCAGTATTTT. Translated, it gives CASSLQGSQGDTQYF.

This clonotype was counted a single time. The rearrangement links TRBV10-3 to TRBJ2-7; 10 bases are shared with TRBD1. The CDR3 covers 13 residues. With 6 bases clipped from V and 3 bases from J, the junction kept 2 bases outside the gene matches. Germline lookup yields CDR1 ENHRY and CDR2 SYGVKD. DNA for the CDR3: TGTGCCATCAGGGGGACAGGGGTCTACGAGCAGTACTTC. Its translation is CAIRGTGVYEQYF.

V is TRBV19 and J is TRBJ2-7; 9 bases agree with TRBD2. The germline V gene has CDR1 LNHDA and CDR2 SQIVND (reference sequence). V dropped 3 bases and J dropped 6; count of bases not matched to a gene: 9. This CDR3 has 15 residues. CDR3 coding DNA: TGTGCCAGTAGTATGTCGGGACTAGCATACCTCGAGCAGTACTTC. Amino acid sequence: CASSMSGLAYLEQYF.

This clonotype showed up just once. V is TRBV20-1 and J is TRBJ2-1; tentatively, D is TRBD2 (5 bases). The CDR3 length is 13 residues. From germline, CDR1 is DFQATT and CDR2 SNEGSKA (reference sequence). V was cut by 6 bases and J by 5 bases, with 14 bases left in between. Here the CDR3 reads CSAAWEINNEQFF. Here the CDR3 DNA reads TGCAGTGCCGCCTGGGAGATAAACAATGAGCAGTTCTTC.

This clonotype was recorded a few times. The V call is TRBV7-8, the J call TRBJ2-5, with a tentative D call TRBD1 (6 bases). V lost 2 bases to trimming and J lost 4 bases, with 17 bases between them. Germline assignment: CDR1 SGHVS and CDR2 FQNEAQ. CDR3 length: 16 residues. DNA for the CDR3: TGTGCCAGCAGCTTAAGGTCCCAGGGGCGCAGAGAGACCCAGTACTTC. Protein product: CASSLRSQGRRETQYF. The complete variable domain, with remaining parts taken from reference TRBV7-8 and TRBJ2-5, reads GAGVSQSPRYKVAKRGQDVALRCDPISGHVSLFWYQQALGQGPEFLTYFQNEAQLDKSGLPSDRFFAERPEGSVSTLKIQRTQQEDSAVYLCASSLRSQGRRETQYFGPGTRLLVL.

The genes are TRBV5-1 and TRBJ2-2; 10 positions agree with TRBD1. J was trimmed by 5 bases and V by 3 bases; bases with no gene match: 10. The germline V gene encodes CDR1 SGHRS and CDR2 YFSETQ. The CDR3 covers 17 residues. CDR3 DNA sequence: TGCGCCAGCAGCTGGCACCGGGACAGGGGAGGAACCGGGGAGCTGTTTTTT. It translates to CASSWHRDRGGTGELFF.